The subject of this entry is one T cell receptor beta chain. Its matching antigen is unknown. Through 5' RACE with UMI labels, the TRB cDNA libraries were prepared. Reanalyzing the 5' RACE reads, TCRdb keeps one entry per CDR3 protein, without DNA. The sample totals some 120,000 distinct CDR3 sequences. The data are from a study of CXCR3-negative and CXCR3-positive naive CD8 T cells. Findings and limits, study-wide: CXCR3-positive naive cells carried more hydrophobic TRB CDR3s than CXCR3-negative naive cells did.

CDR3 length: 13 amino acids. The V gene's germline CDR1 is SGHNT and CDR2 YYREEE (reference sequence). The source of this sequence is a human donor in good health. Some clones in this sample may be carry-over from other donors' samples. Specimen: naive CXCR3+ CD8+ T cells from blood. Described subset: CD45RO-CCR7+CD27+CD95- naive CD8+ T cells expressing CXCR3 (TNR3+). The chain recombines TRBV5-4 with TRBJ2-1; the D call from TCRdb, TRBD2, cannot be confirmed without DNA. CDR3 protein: CASSFRGVNEQFF.